The 8 T cell receptor beta chains below all came from one sample that was sequenced in a study of cytomegalovirus exposure and HLA in healthy donors (dated by TCRdb to 2016 to 2017). Library preparation used the immunoSEQ multiplex PCR assay. A mixture of 60 forward primers for TCR Vbeta segments and 13 reverse primers for TCR Jbeta segments was used in the multiplex PCR. Held by TCRdb, this immuneACCESS table contains in-frame sequences only and omits some clones. Under half of the omission traces to an unresolved V gene where checked; the cause of the rest is unknown. The sample table shows around 150,000 clones, and about three quarters are seen once. The ten largest clones represent approximately 4.6% of the sample. Sequencing was done on a sample of PBMCs. The source is a man between 18 and 35 years old in good health and CMV-seropositive.

The sample holds one count of this clone. The J gene is TRBJ2-7, the V gene TRBV28, with D unresolved. Trimming left V 5 bases short and J 2 bases short, with 10 bases between. Germline CDR1 MDHEN, CDR2 SYDVKM. The CDR3 has 13 amino acids. The CDR3, as DNA: TGTGCCAGCAGTCCTTTAGGAGCCTACGAGCAGTACGTC. Protein: CASSPLGAYEQYV.

This clone was observed a few times. The gene calls are TRBV5-1 and TRBJ1-2; D ambiguous. V lost 4 bases and J lost 0, with 10 bases in between. From germline, CDR1 is SGHRS and CDR2 YFSETQ. The CDR3 length is 14 residues. DNA of the CDR3: TGCGCCAGCAGCGTACAGTCTTCTAACTATGGCTACACCTTC. It yields the protein CASSVQSSNYGYTF.

Only one count was recorded for this clone. The chain links TRBV29-1 to TRBJ2-1, with D maybe TRBD2 (5 bases). The CDR3 length is 15 residues. CDR1 and CDR2 (germline): SQVTM, ANQGSEA. Trimming took off 7 bases at V and 4 bases at J, with 20 bases between the two ends. Here the CDR3 DNA reads TGCAGCGGAACCCCCTTCGCGGGTGTATACAATGAGCAGTTCTTC. Translated: CSGTPFAGVYNEQFF.

The J gene is TRBJ2-2, the V gene TRBV2; no firm D call. This CDR3 comprises 19 residues. From germline, CDR1 is SNHLY and CDR2 FYNNEI. Trimming shortened V by 7 bases and J by 2 bases, and 26 bases separated the two germline ends. CDR3 protein: CASTTPYLEFRSNTGELFF. CDR3 sequence (DNA): TGTGCCAGCACGACTCCGTACCTGGAGTTTCGATCAAACACCGGGGAGCTGTTTTTT.

The chain employs TRBV27 and TRBJ1-1; D is possibly TRBD1 (5 bases). The V gene's germline CDR1 is MNHEY and CDR2 SMNVEV (reference sequence). The CDR3 totals 14 residues. Trimming took off 7 bases at V and 4 bases at J, with 16 bases between the two ends. In DNA, the CDR3 is TGTGCCAGCAAACGTTCGCAGGGTAGCACTGAAGCTTTCTTT. Residues: CASKRSQGSTEAFF.

The genes are TRBV5-8 and TRBJ1-5; no clear D gene. Trimming shortened V by 5 bases and J by 5 bases, and 14 bases separated the two germline ends. CDR1 SGHTS and CDR2 YDEGEE come from the germline V gene. The CDR3 is 14 residues long. The CDR3 spells CASSSGQEDQPQHF. CDR3 bases: TGTGCCAGCAGTTCTGGGCAGGAAGATCAGCCCCAGCATTTT.

The chain carries TRBV11-2 and TRBJ1-5; 7 bases match TRBD1. Germline V lookup: CDR1 SGHAT, CDR2 FQNNGV. CDR3 length: 15 amino acids. The V segment lost 5 bases and the J segment 1 base; nucleotides outside the gene matches: 5. The CDR3 sequence is CASSTDRPSNQPQHF. Here the CDR3 DNA reads TGTGCCAGCAGCACGGACAGGCCAAGCAATCAGCCCCAGCATTTT.

The chain has TRBV7-3 and TRBJ2-3; 8 bases map to TRBD1. Germline V gene data show CDR1 as SGHTA and CDR2 as FQGTGA. The CDR3 spans 14 residues. J gave up 2 bases and V 8 bases, and 6 bases lay outside the gene matches. The CDR3 region is CASSSGQDTDTQYF. CDR3 bases: TGTGCCAGCTCGTCGGGACAGGACACAGATACGCAGTATTTT. Full variable domain (remainder filled in from reference TRBV7-3 and TRBJ2-3): GAGVSQTPSNKVTEKGKYVELRCDPISGHTALYWYRQSLGQGPEFLIYFQGTGAADDSGLPNDRFFAVRPEGSVSTLKIQRTERGDSAVYLCASSSGQDTDTQYFGPGTRLTVL.